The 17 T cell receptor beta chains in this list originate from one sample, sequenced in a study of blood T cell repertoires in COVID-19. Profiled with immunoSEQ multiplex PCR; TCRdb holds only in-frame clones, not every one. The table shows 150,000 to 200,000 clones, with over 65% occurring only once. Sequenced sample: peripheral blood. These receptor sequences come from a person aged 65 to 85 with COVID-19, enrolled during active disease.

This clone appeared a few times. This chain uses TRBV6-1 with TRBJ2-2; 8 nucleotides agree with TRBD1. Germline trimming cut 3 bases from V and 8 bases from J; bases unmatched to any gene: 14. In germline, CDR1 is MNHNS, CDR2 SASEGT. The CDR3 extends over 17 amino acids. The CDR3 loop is CASSEADGQGLRGELFF. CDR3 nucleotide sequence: TGTGCCAGCAGTGAGGCCGACGGACAGGGACTTAGGGGGGAGCTGTTTTTT.

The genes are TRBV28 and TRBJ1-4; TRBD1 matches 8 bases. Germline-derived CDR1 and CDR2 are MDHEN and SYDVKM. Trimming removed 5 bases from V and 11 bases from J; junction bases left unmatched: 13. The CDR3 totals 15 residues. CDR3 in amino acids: CASSTTGGISGKLFF. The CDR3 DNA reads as TGTGCCAGCAGTACTACAGGGGGTATATCGGGGAAACTGTTTTTT.

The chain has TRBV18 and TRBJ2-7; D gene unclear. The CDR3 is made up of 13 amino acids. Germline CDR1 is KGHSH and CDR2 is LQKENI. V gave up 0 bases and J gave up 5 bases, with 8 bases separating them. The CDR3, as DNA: TGTGCCAGCTCACCACCGGGCCGGAACGAGCAGTACTTC. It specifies CASSPPGRNEQYF.

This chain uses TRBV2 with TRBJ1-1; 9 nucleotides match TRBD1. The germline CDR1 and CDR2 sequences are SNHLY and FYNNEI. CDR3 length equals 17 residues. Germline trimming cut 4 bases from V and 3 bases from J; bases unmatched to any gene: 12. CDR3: CASSGSGTGRRDTEAFF. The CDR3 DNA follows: TGTGCCAGCAGTGGCTCCGGGACAGGGAGGCGGGACACTGAAGCTTTCTTT.

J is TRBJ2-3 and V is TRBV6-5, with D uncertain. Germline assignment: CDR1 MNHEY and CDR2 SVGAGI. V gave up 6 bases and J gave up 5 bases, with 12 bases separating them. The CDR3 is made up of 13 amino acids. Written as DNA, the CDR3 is TGTGCCAGCAGCTCCGCCCCCGGAGATACGCAGTATTTT. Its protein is CASSSAPGDTQYF.

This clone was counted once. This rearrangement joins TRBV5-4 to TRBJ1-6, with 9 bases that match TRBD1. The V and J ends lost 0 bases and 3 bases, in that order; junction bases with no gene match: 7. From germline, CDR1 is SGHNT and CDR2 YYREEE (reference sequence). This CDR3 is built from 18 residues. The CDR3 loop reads CASSLGGPGQGYNSPLHF. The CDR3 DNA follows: TGTGCCAGCAGCTTGGGGGGACCGGGACAGGGCTATAATTCACCCCTCCACTTT.

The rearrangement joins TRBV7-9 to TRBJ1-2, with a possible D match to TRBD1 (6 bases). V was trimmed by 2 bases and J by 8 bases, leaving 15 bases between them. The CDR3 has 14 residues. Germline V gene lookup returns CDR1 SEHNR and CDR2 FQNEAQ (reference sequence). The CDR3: CASSLQGPYRGYTF. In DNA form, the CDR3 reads TGTGCCAGCAGCTTACAGGGGCCCTACCGCGGCTACACCTTC.

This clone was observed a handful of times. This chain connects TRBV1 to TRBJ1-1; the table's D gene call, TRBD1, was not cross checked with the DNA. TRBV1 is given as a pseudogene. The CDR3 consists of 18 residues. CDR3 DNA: TGCACCAGCAGCCAAGAGTTCACACGATACAGAACGTGGTGTGAAGCTTTCTTT. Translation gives CTSSQEFTRYRTWCEAFF.

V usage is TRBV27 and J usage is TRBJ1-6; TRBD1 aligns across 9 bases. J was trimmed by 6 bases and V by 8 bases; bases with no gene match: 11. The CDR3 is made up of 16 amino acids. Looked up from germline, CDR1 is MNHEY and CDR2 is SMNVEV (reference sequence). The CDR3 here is CASRLGGTGSNSPLHF. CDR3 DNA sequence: TGTGCCAGCCGCCTTGGAGGGACAGGGTCTAATTCACCCCTCCACTTT.

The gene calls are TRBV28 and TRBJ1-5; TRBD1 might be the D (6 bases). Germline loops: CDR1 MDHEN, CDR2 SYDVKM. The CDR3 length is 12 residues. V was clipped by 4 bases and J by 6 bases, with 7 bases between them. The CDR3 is CASSSGVQPQHF. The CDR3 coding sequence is TGTGCCAGCAGTTCAGGGGTTCAGCCCCAGCATTTT.

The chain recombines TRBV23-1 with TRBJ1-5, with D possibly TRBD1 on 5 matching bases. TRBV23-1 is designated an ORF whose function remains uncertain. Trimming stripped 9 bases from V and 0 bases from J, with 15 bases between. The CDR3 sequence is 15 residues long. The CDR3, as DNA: TGCGCCAGGGATTGTCAGGGAAATAGCAATCAGCCCCAGCATTTT. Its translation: CARDCQGNSNQPQHF.

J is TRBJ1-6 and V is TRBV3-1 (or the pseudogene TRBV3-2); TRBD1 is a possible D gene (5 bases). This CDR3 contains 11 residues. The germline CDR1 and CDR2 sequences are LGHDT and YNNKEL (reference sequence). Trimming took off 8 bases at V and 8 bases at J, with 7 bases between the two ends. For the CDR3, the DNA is TGTGCCAGCGGGGCAGATTCACCCCTCCACTTT. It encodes CASGADSPLHF.

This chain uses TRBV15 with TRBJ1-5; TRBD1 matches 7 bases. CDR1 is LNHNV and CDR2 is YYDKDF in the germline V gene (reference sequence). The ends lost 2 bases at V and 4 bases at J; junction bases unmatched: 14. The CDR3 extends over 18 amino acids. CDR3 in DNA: TGTGCCACCAGCAGAATTTCTCGGGACAGCAAACCTAATCAGCCCCAGCATTTT. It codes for CATSRISRDSKPNQPQHF. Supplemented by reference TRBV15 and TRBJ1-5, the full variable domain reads DAMVIQNPRYQVTQFGKPVTLSCSQTLNHNVMYWYQQKSSQAPKLLFHYYDKDFNNEADTPDNFQSRRPNTSFCFLDIRSPGLGDTAMYLCATSRISRDSKPNQPQHFGDGTRLSIL.

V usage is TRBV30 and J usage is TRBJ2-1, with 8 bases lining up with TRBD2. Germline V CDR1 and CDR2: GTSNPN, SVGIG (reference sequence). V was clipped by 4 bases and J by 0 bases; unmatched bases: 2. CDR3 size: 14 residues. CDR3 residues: CAWIAGSSYNEQFF. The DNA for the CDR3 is TGTGCCTGGATAGCGGGGAGCTCCTACAATGAGCAGTTCTTC.

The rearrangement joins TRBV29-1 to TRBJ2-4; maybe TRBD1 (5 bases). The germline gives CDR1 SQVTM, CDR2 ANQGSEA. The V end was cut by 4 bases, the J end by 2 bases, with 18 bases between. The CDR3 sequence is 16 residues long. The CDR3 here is CSVAGLILGSKNIQYF. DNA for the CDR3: TGCAGCGTTGCAGGGCTTATTTTAGGTTCCAAAAACATTCAGTACTTC.

The CDR3 loop reads CASRERERTGSGTGELFF. The CDR3 DNA is TGTGCCAGCAGGGAAAGGGAGAGGACAGGTTCAGGGACCGGGGAGCTGTTTTTT. V and J are TRBV6-1 and TRBJ2-2; 7 bases match TRBD1. CDR3 length equals 18 residues. The trim removed 6 bases at V and 5 bases at J, leaving 18 bases unmatched. Germline V CDR1 and CDR2: MNHNS, SASEGT.

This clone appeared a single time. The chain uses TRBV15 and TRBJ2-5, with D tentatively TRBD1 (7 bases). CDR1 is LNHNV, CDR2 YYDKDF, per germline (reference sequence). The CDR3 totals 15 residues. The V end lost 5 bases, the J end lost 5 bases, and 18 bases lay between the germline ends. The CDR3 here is CATSPETGRSETQYF. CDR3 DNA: TGTGCCACCAGCCCCGAGACAGGGAGGTCGGAGACCCAGTACTTC.